These 12 T cell receptor beta chains originate from one sample sequenced in a study of shared clonotypes between healthy human individuals. Clones were sequenced by immunoSEQ multiplex PCR, and TCRdb holds only the in-frame ones, with some missing. There are over 850,000 clones in the sample; 75% to 80% occur only once, and approximately 0.5% lies in the top ten. Sequencing was performed on memory CD4+ T cells from PBMCs. Subset defined: CD45RA-negative fraction. Every receptor here comes from a man aged 18 to 29 in good health. Some clones in this sample may be carry-over from other donors' samples.

This clone was counted a single time. CDR3 in amino acids: CASSGTGANTEAFF. The CDR3 bases are TGTGCCAGCAGTGGGACAGGGGCGAACACTGAAGCTTTCTTT. The chain couples TRBV6-1 to TRBJ1-1; the match to TRBD1 covers 9 bases. After removal of 4 bases from V and 1 base from J, the junction contained 1 base not matched to a gene. The CDR3 has 14 amino acids. Germline V lookup: CDR1 MNHNS, CDR2 SASEGT.

The chain combines TRBV5-4 with TRBJ1-4; 9 nucleotides match TRBD1. V shed 5 bases, J shed 4 bases, and the junction held 6 bases outside the gene matches. Germline CDR1 is SGHNT and CDR2 is YYREEE (reference sequence). This CDR3 comprises 15 residues. Here the CDR3 DNA reads TGTGCCAGCAGTGGGCCGGGACAGGGTAATGAAAAACTGTTTTTT. As protein: CASSGPGQGNEKLFF.

This chain uses TRBV6-1 with TRBJ2-5, with D perhaps TRBD2 (6 bases). The CDR3 sequence is 13 residues long. Between the trimmed V and J ends, which lost 7 bases and 4 bases, there was a span of 13 bases. Germline-derived CDR1 and CDR2 are MNHNS and SASEGT. Here the CDR3 DNA reads TGTGCCAGCACCTCTCTAGCGAGAGAGACCCAGTACTTC. It codes for CASTSLARETQYF.

The V and J genes are TRBV6-6 and TRBJ2-7; TRBD2 might be the D (6 bases). The CDR3 loop spans 13 amino acids. Trimming cost V 2 bases and J 5 bases, with 10 bases left between them. Germline loops: CDR1 MNHNY, CDR2 SVGAGI (reference sequence). CDR3 DNA: TGTGCCAGCAGTTACGGGCGGGGCGACGAGCAGTACTTC. Translating gives CASSYGRGDEQYF.

This sequence joins TRBV14 and TRBJ2-5, with TRBD2 matching over 15 bases. Germline CDR1 and CDR2: SGHDN and FVKESK. Unmatched junction bases numbered 6, after V lost 5 bases and J lost 8 bases. CDR3 length: 15 amino acids. The CDR3 DNA sequence: TGTGCCAGCAGCGCCCGGACTAGCGGGAGGGCCACCCAGTACTTC. Its translation is CASSARTSGRATQYF.

The CDR3 DNA reads as TGCGCCAGCAGAGGGAACACCGGGGAGCTGTTTTTT. Translating gives CASRGNTGELFF. The V and J genes are TRBV5-1 and TRBJ2-2; D is undetermined. The ends were cut back, 5 bases at V and 1 base at J, with 3 bases in the middle. The length of the CDR3 is 12 residues. Per germline, CDR1 SGHRS and CDR2 YFSETQ.

CDR3 amino acids: CASSGTPGELFF. The CDR3 bases are TGTGCCAGCAGCGGTACCCCCGGGGAGCTGTTTTTT. The chain carries TRBV9 and TRBJ2-2; no clear D gene. The CDR3 sequence is 12 residues long. Trimming shortened V by 3 bases and J by 6 bases, and 6 bases separated the two germline ends. Germline CDR1 SGDLS, CDR2 YYNGEE.

This chain joins TRBV4-3 and TRBJ2-7, with D uncertain. Trimming left V 1 base short and J 0 bases short, with 13 bases between. Germline values: CDR1 LGHNA, CDR2 YSLEER. The CDR3 is 16 residues long. The CDR3 protein is CASSQGRLRSSYEQYF. CDR3 sequence (DNA): TGCGCCAGCAGCCAAGGGCGGCTGAGGAGCTCCTACGAGCAGTACTTC.

The table lists this clone with a count of one. The chain links TRBV6-1 to TRBJ2-7, with 9 bases identical to TRBD1. The length of the CDR3 is 14 residues. Germline V gives CDR1 MNHNS, CDR2 SASEGT. With V trimmed by 5 bases and J by 1 base, 3 bases remained unmatched. CDR3 bases: TGTGCCAGCAGTCGGGGGACAGGGTCCTACGAGCAGTACTTC. It encodes CASSRGTGSYEQYF.

V gene TRBV10-1 combines with J gene TRBJ2-3, with D tentatively TRBD2 (6 bases). V lost 10 bases and J lost 4, with 15 bases in between. CDR3 length equals 13 residues. CDR1 and CDR2 from the germline V gene are WNHNN and SYGVQD (reference sequence). The CDR3 DNA reads TGCGCCACCCCGACGGGGGAACCAGATACGCAGTATTTT. It specifies CATPTGEPDTQYF.

This rearrangement joins TRBV30 to TRBJ1-2, with D perhaps matching TRBD1 (5 bases). This CDR3 has 16 amino acids. In germline, CDR1 is GTSNPN, CDR2 SVGIG (reference sequence). The V end was cut by 5 bases, the J end by 2 bases, with 21 bases between. In DNA form, the CDR3 reads TGTGCCTGGTGCGAGGCTGGGGCAGGAGGGAACTATGGCTACACCTTC. It codes for CAWCEAGAGGNYGYTF.

The genes are TRBV7-9 and TRBJ1-1, with 7 bases aligning to TRBD1. The J segment lost 0 bases and the V segment lost 5 bases, leaving 15 bases of the junction unmatched. The germline V gene encodes CDR1 SEHNR and CDR2 FQNEAQ (reference sequence). This CDR3 has 18 amino acids. CDR3 DNA sequence: TGTGCCAGCAGCGCAACGTGGAGGGCAGGGGGAATGAACACTGAAGCTTTCTTT. This codes for CASSATWRAGGMNTEAFF.